Following are 6 T cell receptor beta chains from one sample sequenced in a study of Graves' ophthalmopathy and Graves' hyperthyroidism. Using RNA transcripts, the TCR beta CDR3 regions were amplified. RT-PCR was first run with HTBI primers, then multiplex PCR in a second round. TCRdb reanalysed the multiplex PCR reads using MiXCR and keeps one entry per CDR3 protein. The sample holds about 390,000 distinct CDR3 sequences, 15% seen once. The sample was peripheral blood. These TCRs come from a woman aged 18-29 years with stable Graves' hyperthyroidism.

There are many counts of this clonotype. The chain couples TRBV12-3 or TRBV12-4 to TRBJ1-1; D perhaps matches TRBD1 (6 bases). CDR3 length: 13 residues. V was pared by 2 bases and J by 10 bases, with 14 bases between. The CDR3 DNA is TGTGCCAGCAGTTTACGGGGGACAAGTGGAGCTTTCTTT. Translation: CASSLRGTSGAFF.

The chain links TRBV7-8 to TRBJ2-3; tentative D call: TRBD2 (5 bases). This CDR3 has 16 amino acids. The V gene's germline CDR1 is SGHVS and CDR2 FQNEAQ. V was pared by 3 bases and J by 2 bases, with 15 bases between. CDR3 sequence reads: CASSFSRVTLTDTQYF. CDR3 coding DNA: TGTGCCAGCAGCTTCTCGAGGGTGACCCTCACAGATACGCAGTATTTT. Using reference TRBV7-8 and TRBJ2-3 for the parts outside the CDR3, the full variable domain is GAGVSQSPRYKVAKRGQDVALRCDPISGHVSLFWYQQALGQGPEFLTYFQNEAQLDKSGLPSDRFFAERPEGSVSTLKIQRTQQEDSAVYLCASSFSRVTLTDTQYFGPGTRLTVL.

Details on this clonotype: Given a much more abundant clone one base away, this may be a read error. The V and J genes are TRBV28 and TRBJ1-6, with a possible D match to TRBD1 (5 bases). Germline V CDR1 and CDR2: MDHEN, SYDVKM. The CDR3 length is 14 residues. The CDR3 sequence is CASTLGARNSHLHF. As DNA, the CDR3 is TGTGCCAGCACCTTAGGGGCCAGGAATTCACACCTCCACTTT.

This clonotype came up many times. The genes are TRBV15 and TRBJ1-5, with D unresolved. The V end lost 5 bases, the J end lost 5 bases, and 10 bases lay between the germline ends. The CDR3 totals 13 residues. Germline V gene data show CDR1 as LNHNV and CDR2 as YYDKDF (reference sequence). CDR3 bases: TGTGCCACCAGCCCACGGTGGGATCAGCCCCAGCATTTT. Amino acid sequence: CATSPRWDQPQHF.

The V call is TRBV20-1, the J call TRBJ1-1; 7 positions match TRBD1. V was pared by 6 bases and J by 1 base, with 11 bases of the junction left unmatched. Germline CDR1 is DFQATT and CDR2 is SNEGSKA (reference sequence). This CDR3 has 15 amino acids. The CDR3 here is CSAPARGAGNTEAFF. Written as DNA, the CDR3 is TGCAGTGCCCCGGCCAGGGGGGCGGGGAACACTGAAGCTTTCTTT.

The genes are TRBV5-1 and TRBJ2-2; tentatively, D is TRBD1 (8 bases). In germline, CDR1 is SGHRS, CDR2 YFSETQ. The CDR3 runs 17 residues. The germline V and J ends were trimmed by 4 bases and 0 bases, with 16 bases remaining between them. CDR3 nucleotide sequence: TGCGCCAGCAGCGTGAGACAGGGGACTACGAACACCGGGGAGCTGTTTTTT. Translation gives CASSVRQGTTNTGELFF.